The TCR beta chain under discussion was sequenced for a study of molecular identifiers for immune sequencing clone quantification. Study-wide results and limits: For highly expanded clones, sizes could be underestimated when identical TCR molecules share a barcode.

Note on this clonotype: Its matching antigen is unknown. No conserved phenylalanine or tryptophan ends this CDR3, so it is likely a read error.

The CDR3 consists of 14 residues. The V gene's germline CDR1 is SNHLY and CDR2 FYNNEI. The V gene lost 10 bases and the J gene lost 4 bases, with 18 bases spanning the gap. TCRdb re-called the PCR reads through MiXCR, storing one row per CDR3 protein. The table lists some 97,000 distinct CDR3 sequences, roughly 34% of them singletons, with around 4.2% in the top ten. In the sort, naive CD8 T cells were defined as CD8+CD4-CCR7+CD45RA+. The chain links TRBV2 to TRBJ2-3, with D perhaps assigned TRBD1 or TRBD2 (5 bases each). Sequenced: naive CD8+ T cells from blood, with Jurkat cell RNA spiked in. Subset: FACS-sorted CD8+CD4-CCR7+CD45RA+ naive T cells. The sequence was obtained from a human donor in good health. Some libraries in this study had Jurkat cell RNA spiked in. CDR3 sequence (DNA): TGTGCCACCCCCGAGGGGTTTGCAGCAGATACGCAGTATTCT. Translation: CATPEGFAADTQYS.